This T cell receptor beta chain was sequenced for a study of blood T cells in healthy people across ages. The overall study: T cells yielded about one barcoded beta molecule per two cells through template switching.

V was cut by 2 bases and J by 4 bases, with 8 bases left in between. The germline V gene has CDR1 LGHNA and CDR2 YSLEER. The CDR3 contains 13 residues. Details on this clonotype: Its antigen is as yet unknown.

Study outcomes and limitations: The CMV status of each donor remained undetermined, and this could have confounded shifts in expanded clonotypes. Among T cells, TCR beta diversity per million cells dropped roughly linearly as age rose.

PCR was performed a second time for about 7 to 11 cycles using a sample-barcoded 5' primer and a J-beta primer mix. Each cDNA molecule was tagged by a template-switch adaptor that had 12 random nucleotides. TCRdb reprocessed the 5' RACE reads via MiXCR and lists one record per CDR3 protein. Found here are fewer than 2,000,000 distinct CDR3 sequences, about 39% of them singletons; the top ten hold about 21%. The sequence was collected from a human donor in good health. What was sequenced was blood. The chain links TRBV4-3 to TRBJ1-2; no firm D call. This CDR3 is CASSQRLGYGYTF. The DNA for the CDR3 is TGCGCCAGCAGCCAACGATTGGGCTATGGCTACACCTTC.